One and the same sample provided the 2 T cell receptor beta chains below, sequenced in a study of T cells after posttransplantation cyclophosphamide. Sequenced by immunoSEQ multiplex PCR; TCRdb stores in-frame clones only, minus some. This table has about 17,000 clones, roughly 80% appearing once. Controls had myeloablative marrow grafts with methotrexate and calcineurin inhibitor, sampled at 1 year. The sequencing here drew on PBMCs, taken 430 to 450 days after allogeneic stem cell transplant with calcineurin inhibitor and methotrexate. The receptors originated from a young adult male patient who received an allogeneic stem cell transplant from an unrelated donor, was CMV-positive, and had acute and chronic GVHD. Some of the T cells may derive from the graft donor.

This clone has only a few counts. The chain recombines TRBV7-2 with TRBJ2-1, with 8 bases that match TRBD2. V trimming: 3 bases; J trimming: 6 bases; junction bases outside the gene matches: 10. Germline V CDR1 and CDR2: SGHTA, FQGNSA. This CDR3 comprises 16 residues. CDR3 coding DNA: TGTGCCAGCAGCTTCCACGGGACTAGTGAGTTCAATGAGCAGTTCTTC. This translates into CASSFHGTSEFNEQFF.

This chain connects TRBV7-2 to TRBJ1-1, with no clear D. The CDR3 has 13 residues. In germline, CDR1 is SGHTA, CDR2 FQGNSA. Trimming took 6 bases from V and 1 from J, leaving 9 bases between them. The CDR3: CASRTGSNTEAFF. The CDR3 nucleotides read TGTGCCAGCAGGACCGGGTCGAACACTGAAGCTTTCTTT.